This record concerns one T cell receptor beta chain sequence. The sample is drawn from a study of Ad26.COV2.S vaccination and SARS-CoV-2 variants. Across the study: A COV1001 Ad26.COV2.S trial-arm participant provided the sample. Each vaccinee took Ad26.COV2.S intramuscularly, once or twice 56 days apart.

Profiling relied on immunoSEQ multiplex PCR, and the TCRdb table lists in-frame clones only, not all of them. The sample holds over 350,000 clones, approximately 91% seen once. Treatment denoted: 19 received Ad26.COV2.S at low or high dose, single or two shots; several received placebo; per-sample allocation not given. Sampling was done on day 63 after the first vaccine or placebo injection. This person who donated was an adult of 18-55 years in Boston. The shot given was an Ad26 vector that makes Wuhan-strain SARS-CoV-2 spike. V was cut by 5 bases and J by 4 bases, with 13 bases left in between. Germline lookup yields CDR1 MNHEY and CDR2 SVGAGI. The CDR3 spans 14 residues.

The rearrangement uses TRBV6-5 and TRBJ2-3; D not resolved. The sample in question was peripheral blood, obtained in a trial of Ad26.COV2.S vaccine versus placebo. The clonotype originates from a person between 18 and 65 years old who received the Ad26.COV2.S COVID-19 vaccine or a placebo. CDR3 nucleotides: TGTGCCAGCAGTCCGCATTATGAAGCAGATACGCAGTATTTT. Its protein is CASSPHYEADTQYF.